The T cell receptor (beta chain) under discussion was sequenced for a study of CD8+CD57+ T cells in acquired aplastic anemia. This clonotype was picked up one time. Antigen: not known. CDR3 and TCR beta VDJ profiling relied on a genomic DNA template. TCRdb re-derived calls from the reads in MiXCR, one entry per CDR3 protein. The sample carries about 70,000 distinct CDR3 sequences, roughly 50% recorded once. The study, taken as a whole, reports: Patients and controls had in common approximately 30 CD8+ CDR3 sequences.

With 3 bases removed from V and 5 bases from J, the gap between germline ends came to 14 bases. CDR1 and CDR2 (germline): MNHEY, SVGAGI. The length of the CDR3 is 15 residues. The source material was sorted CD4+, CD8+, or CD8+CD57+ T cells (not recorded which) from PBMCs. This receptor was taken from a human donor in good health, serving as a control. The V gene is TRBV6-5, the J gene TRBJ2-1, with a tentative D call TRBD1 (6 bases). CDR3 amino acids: CASSYWDNPNNEQFF. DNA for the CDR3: TGTGCCAGCAGTTATTGGGACAATCCCAACAATGAGCAGTTCTTC.